These T cell receptor beta chains were read from a single sample in a study of T cell responses to AZD1222 COVID-19 vaccine. Produced via immunoSEQ multiplex PCR; TCRdb's table is partial and in-frame only. The profile covers 90,000 to 120,000 clones, with about 85% appearing a single time and 2.5% taken by the ten largest. Sequenced material: peripheral blood, taken 28 days after the second AZD1222 dose. Receptors were obtained from an adult who received the AZD1222 COVID-19 vaccine. CDR3s include the opening cysteine and the closing phenylalanine or tryptophan. Each record gives: J gene, clone size, D gene, V gene, CDR3 DNA, CDR3 protein. The D gene is left open where the match is weak. Size values are once, few and many counts, or a class for expanded clones, and some rows have none.

j_gene: TRBJ1-2
abundance: .
d_gene: .
v_gene: TRBV2
CDR3nt: TGTGCCAGCAATAGCCCGGGACGCCAGAACTATGGCTACACCTTC
CDR3aa: CASNSPGRQNYGYTF

j_gene: TRBJ2-1
abundance: once
d_gene: .
v_gene: TRBV6-6
CDR3nt: TGTGCCAGCAGTTCCAGTAGCGGATCAGAAATGGATGAGCAGTTCTTC
CDR3aa: CASSSSSGSEMDEQFF

j_gene: TRBJ2-1
abundance: .
d_gene: TRBD2
v_gene: TRBV29-1
CDR3nt: TGCAGCGTTGATTCTAGCGGGACTTACAATGAGCAGTTCTTC
CDR3aa: CSVDSSGTYNEQFF

j_gene: TRBJ1-2
abundance: .
d_gene: .
v_gene: TRBV27
CDR3nt: TGTGCCAGCAGTTTTCGGGGGGCGGGTGGCTACACCTTC
CDR3aa: CASSFRGAGGYTF

j_gene: TRBJ1-1
abundance: .
d_gene: .
v_gene: TRBV5-1
CDR3nt: TGCGCCAGCAGCTCAGGCTTTACAGGGCATGGCACTGAAGCTTTCTTT
CDR3aa: CASSSGFTGHGTEAFF

j_gene: TRBJ2-5
abundance: .
d_gene: TRBD1
v_gene: TRBV11-2
CDR3nt: TGTGCCAGCAGCTTCCGCGGGGACAGGGTCACAGCAATGGAGACCCAGTACTTC
CDR3aa: CASSFRGDRVTAMETQYF

j_gene: TRBJ1-5
abundance: .
d_gene: .
v_gene: TRBV12-3/TRBV12-4
CDR3nt: TGTGCCAGCAGTTTAGTTAGCAATCAGCCCCAGCATTTT
CDR3aa: CASSLVSNQPQHF

j_gene: TRBJ2-7
abundance: few
d_gene: TRBD1
v_gene: TRBV5-4
CDR3nt: TGTGCCAGCAGCTTGGCTCCGGGACAGCACTACGAGCAGTACTTC
CDR3aa: CASSLAPGQHYEQYF

j_gene: TRBJ1-4
abundance: once
d_gene: .
v_gene: TRBV28
CDR3nt: TGTGCCAGCACCCTAGGGAGCATTAATGAAAAACTGTTTTTT
CDR3aa: CASTLGSINEKLFF

j_gene: TRBJ1-2
abundance: once
d_gene: .
v_gene: TRBV20-1
CDR3nt: TGCAGTGCTGAACAGGGTAGTGGCTACACCTTC
CDR3aa: CSAEQGSGYTF

j_gene: TRBJ1-2
abundance: .
d_gene: TRBD1
v_gene: TRBV9
CDR3nt: TGTGCCAGCAGCGCCGGGACAGGGGAGAACTATGGCTACACCTTC
CDR3aa: CASSAGTGENYGYTF

j_gene: TRBJ2-1
abundance: medium-sized
d_gene: TRBD2
v_gene: TRBV5-1
CDR3nt: TGCGCCAGCATCCCGGGAACTAGCGCCTACAATGAGCAGTTCTTC
CDR3aa: CASIPGTSAYNEQFF

j_gene: TRBJ1-1
abundance: .
d_gene: .
v_gene: TRBV7-2
CDR3nt: TGTGCCAGCAGCCCGCGGACGGTGAACACTGAAGCTTTCTTT
CDR3aa: CASSPRTVNTEAFF

j_gene: TRBJ2-3
abundance: once
d_gene: .
v_gene: TRBV10-3
CDR3nt: TGTGCCATCAGCGAATTTGGCACAGATACGCAGTATTTT
CDR3aa: CAISEFGTDTQYF

j_gene: TRBJ2-7
abundance: .
d_gene: TRBD2
v_gene: TRBV28
CDR3nt: TGTGCCAGCAGGCGACTAGCGGGAAGCTCCTACGAGCAGTACTTC
CDR3aa: CASRRLAGSSYEQYF

j_gene: TRBJ1-6
abundance: .
d_gene: .
v_gene: TRBV7-3
CDR3nt: TGTGCCAGCAGCTTAACGGAGCGACGGATAAATAATTCACCCCTCCACTTT
CDR3aa: CASSLTERRINNSPLHF

j_gene: TRBJ1-2
abundance: .
d_gene: .
v_gene: TRBV9
CDR3nt: TGTGCCAGCAGCGCTTCTCTTCGCTATGGCTACACCTTC
CDR3aa: CASSASLRYGYTF

j_gene: TRBJ1-3
abundance: .
d_gene: .
v_gene: TRBV7-2
CDR3nt: TGTGCCAGCAGCCTATCCGGGACAAACTCTGGAAACACCATATATTTT
CDR3aa: CASSLSGTNSGNTIYF

j_gene: TRBJ1-4
abundance: .
d_gene: TRBD1
v_gene: TRBV3-1/TRBV3-2
CDR3nt: TGTGCCAGCAGCCAAGGTGGAGGGGGCGGTGAAAAACTGTTTTTT
CDR3aa: CASSQGGGGGEKLFF

j_gene: TRBJ1-1
abundance: many
d_gene: .
v_gene: TRBV6-2/TRBV6-3
CDR3nt: TGTGCCAGCAGTTACTCCCTTACTTGGGAAGGGCCGATAAGAGCTTTCTTT
CDR3aa: CASSYSLTWEGPIRAFF

j_gene: TRBJ2-2
abundance: .
d_gene: .
v_gene: TRBV10-3
CDR3nt: TGTGCCATCAGCCCCAGAGGTGCCACCGGGGAGCTGTTTTTT
CDR3aa: CAISPRGATGELFF

j_gene: TRBJ2-3
abundance: .
d_gene: TRBD2
v_gene: TRBV28
CDR3nt: TGTGCCAGCACTTCAAGCGGGAGGGCCAAAACAGATACGCAGTATTTT
CDR3aa: CASTSSGRAKTDTQYF

j_gene: TRBJ2-5
abundance: once
d_gene: .
v_gene: TRBV28
CDR3nt: TGTGCCAGCAGCGCATTAATCGGACAGATCAGGGGCCAGTACTTC
CDR3aa: CASSALIGQIRGQYF

j_gene: TRBJ1-2
abundance: .
d_gene: .
v_gene: TRBV7-3
CDR3nt: TGTGCCAGCAGCCCGGACCGTAACTATGGCTACACCTTC
CDR3aa: CASSPDRNYGYTF

j_gene: TRBJ1-2
abundance: .
d_gene: TRBD1
v_gene: TRBV19
CDR3nt: TGTGCCAGTAGTTCCCAGGGGGCGCGTGGCTACACCTTC
CDR3aa: CASSSQGARGYTF

j_gene: TRBJ2-1
abundance: .
d_gene: TRBD1
v_gene: TRBV27
CDR3nt: TGTGCCAGCAGTCCGGACAGGGGCTACAATGAGCAGTTCTTC
CDR3aa: CASSPDRGYNEQFF

j_gene: TRBJ2-7
abundance: .
d_gene: .
v_gene: TRBV19
CDR3nt: TGTGCCAGTAGTATAACCTCACGCGGATTCGAGCAGTACTTC
CDR3aa: CASSITSRGFEQYF

j_gene: TRBJ1-6
abundance: .
d_gene: .
v_gene: TRBV30
CDR3nt: TGTGCCTGGAGTGTAAGGGTTCGTAATTCACCCCTCCACTTT
CDR3aa: CAWSVRVRNSPLHF

j_gene: TRBJ1-3
abundance: .
d_gene: .
v_gene: TRBV4-2
CDR3nt: TGTGCCAGCAGCCAGACCATAGACCGACACTCTGGAAACACCATATATTTT
CDR3aa: CASSQTIDRHSGNTIYF

j_gene: TRBJ2-5
abundance: .
d_gene: TRBD2
v_gene: TRBV6-2/TRBV6-3
CDR3nt: TGTGCCAGCAGTTTGGGGACTAGCGGGAGTGAGACCCAGTACTTC
CDR3aa: CASSLGTSGSETQYF

j_gene: TRBJ2-4
abundance: .
d_gene: .
v_gene: TRBV13
CDR3nt: TGTGCCAGCAGCTTAGATTCCGGCCCAGGGATGAGAAACATTCAGTACTTC
CDR3aa: CASSLDSGPGMRNIQYF

j_gene: TRBJ1-5
abundance: .
d_gene: TRBD1
v_gene: TRBV7-8
CDR3nt: TGTGCCAGCAGAAAGGACAGGGGGCTAGGGCAGCCCCAGCATTTT
CDR3aa: CASRKDRGLGQPQHF

j_gene: TRBJ1-1
abundance: .
d_gene: .
v_gene: TRBV6-5
CDR3nt: TGTGCCAGCAGTCCCGTCTTACAAGCTTTCTTT
CDR3aa: CASSPVLQAFF

j_gene: TRBJ2-3
abundance: .
d_gene: .
v_gene: TRBV7-3
CDR3nt: TGTGCCAGCAGCTCTAGTCGGGAGACGGTACATACGCAGTATTTT
CDR3aa: CASSSSRETVHTQYF